One sample yielded the 27 T cell receptor beta chains listed below, sequenced in a study of blood T cell repertoires in COVID-19. TCRdb keeps only in-frame clones here, not all; method: immunoSEQ multiplex PCR. This sample has about 330,000 clones, with around 90% found just once. Material for sequencing was PBMCs or T cells enriched from blood (not recorded which). The receptors here all came from a woman under 40 who had recovered from COVID-19.

J is TRBJ1-2 and V is TRBV6-5, with 8 nucleotides matching TRBD1. After removal of 6 bases from V and 4 bases from J, the junction contained 7 bases not matched to a gene. The germline V gene encodes CDR1 MNHEY and CDR2 SVGAGI. CDR3 size: 14 residues. CDR3 sequence (DNA): TGTGCCAGCAGCGGACAGGGATCTGGCTATGGCTACACCTTC. Translated, it gives CASSGQGSGYGYTF.

The V call is TRBV19, the J call TRBJ1-1; 10 bases align to TRBD1. The CDR3 is 14 residues long. V was clipped by 8 bases and J by 3 bases; unmatched bases: 6. Germline CDR1 and CDR2: LNHDA and SQIVND (reference sequence). CDR3 sequence (DNA): TGTGCCAGTGACAGGGGGCTGGGGTACACTGAAGCTTTCTTT. It codes for CASDRGLGYTEAFF.

V usage is TRBV27 and J usage is TRBJ2-5, with 8 bases lining up with TRBD1. Germline V gene sequence: CDR1 MNHEY, CDR2 SMNVEV (reference sequence). V lost 5 bases, J lost 2 bases, and 4 bases stayed unmatched. CDR3 size: 14 residues. CDR3 DNA: TGTGCCAGCAGTAGAAGGACAGGGCAAGAGACCCAGTACTTC. It specifies CASSRRTGQETQYF.

The rearrangement links TRBV28 to TRBJ2-1; 9 nucleotides match TRBD2. The CDR3 sequence is 16 residues long. J lost 2 bases, V lost 2 bases, and 4 bases had no gene match. Germline CDR1 MDHEN, CDR2 SYDVKM. CDR3 sequence reads: CASSLPGLATYNEQFF. The CDR3 DNA follows: TGTGCCAGCAGTTTACCCGGACTAGCGACCTACAATGAGCAGTTCTTC.

The chain joins TRBV19 to TRBJ1-2; TRBD1 matches 10 bases. This CDR3 has 13 residues. The germline V gene encodes CDR1 LNHDA and CDR2 SQIVND (reference sequence). V shed 11 bases and J 7 bases; nucleotides not matched to a gene: 10. CDR3 DNA: TGTGCCGTGGGGAGACAGGGGGCGACTGGCTACACCTTC. This translates into CAVGRQGATGYTF.

The chain couples TRBV6-5 to TRBJ1-2; no clear D. The V end was cut by 5 bases, the J end by 5 bases, with 9 bases between. The CDR3 has 12 residues. Germline V gives CDR1 MNHEY, CDR2 SVGAGI. The CDR3 coding sequence is TGTGCCAGCAGTAAGACTGGATATGGCTACACCTTC. This encodes CASSKTGYGYTF.

This chain uses TRBV30 with TRBJ2-7, with 10 nucleotides matching TRBD2. J was trimmed by 5 bases and V by 3 bases; bases with no gene match: 7. The germline gives CDR1 GTSNPN, CDR2 SVGIG (reference sequence). The CDR3 length is 14 residues. CDR3: CAWSPGLAGDEQYF. CDR3 DNA sequence: TGTGCCTGGAGCCCCGGGCTAGCGGGGGACGAGCAGTACTTC.

The chain combines TRBV18 with TRBJ2-1, with 12 positions matching TRBD2. The CDR3 consists of 17 residues. Per germline, CDR1 KGHSH and CDR2 LQKENI. Trimming removed 3 bases from V and 4 bases from J; junction bases left unmatched: 7. CDR3 amino acids: CASSPMMTSGGYNEQFF. Here the CDR3 DNA reads TGTGCCAGCTCACCTATGATGACTAGCGGGGGATACAATGAGCAGTTCTTC.

This clone is a singleton in its sample. The chain has TRBV28 and TRBJ1-6; no firm D call. V lost 5 bases, J lost 7 bases, and 9 bases lay in between. CDR3 length: 13 residues. Germline V CDR1 and CDR2: MDHEN, SYDVKM. The CDR3, as DNA: TGTGCCAGCAGTCGGAGGGAAAATTCACCCCTCCACTTT. Amino acid sequence: CASSRRENSPLHF.

V and J are TRBV11-2 and TRBJ2-2; 13 bases align to TRBD2. The germline V gene has CDR1 SGHAT and CDR2 FQNNGV. Trimming took 4 bases from V and 5 from J; bases not matched to a gene: 4. The CDR3 has 16 residues. CDR3 amino acids: CASSSPTSGRTGELFF. In nucleotides, the CDR3 is TGTGCCAGCAGCTCCCCGACTAGCGGGAGGACCGGGGAGCTGTTTTTT.

The rearrangement uses TRBV6-1 and TRBJ2-7, with 10 nucleotides matching TRBD2. CDR1 is MNHNS, CDR2 SASEGT, per germline. The CDR3 contains 16 residues. Trimming cost V 2 bases and J 2 bases; bases outside gene matches: 6. CDR3 in amino acids: CASSESTSGLPYEQYF. The CDR3 bases are TGTGCCAGCAGTGAATCGACTAGCGGGTTACCCTACGAGCAGTACTTC.

This chain connects TRBV7-2 to TRBJ2-7; a weak D match, TRBD1 (5 bases). With 3 bases removed from V and 0 bases from J, the gap between germline ends came to 9 bases. This CDR3 contains 14 residues. CDR1 and CDR2 from the germline V gene are SGHTA and FQGNSA. In nucleotides, the CDR3 is TGTGCCAGCAGCTTGGGGCAGCACTCCTACGAGCAGTACTTC. It translates to CASSLGQHSYEQYF.

The gene calls are TRBV21-1 and TRBJ2-7; the D call of TRBD1 is as the table states it, not checked on the DNA. TRBV21-1 is designated a pseudogene. The CDR3 runs 15 residues. The DNA for the CDR3 is TGTGCCAGCAGCCGGGACAGGGGAAACTCCTACGAGCAGTACTTC. This translates into CASSRDRGNSYEQYF.

The chain employs TRBV10-3 and TRBJ2-5, with TRBD2 as a possible D gene (7 bases). With 4 bases removed from V and 1 base from J, the gap between germline ends came to 13 bases. Per the germline V gene, CDR1 is ENHRY and CDR2 is SYGVKD. The CDR3 loop spans 15 amino acids. The CDR3: CAISVRGGLQETQYF. In DNA, the CDR3 is TGTGCCATCAGTGTTAGGGGGGGCCTCCAAGAGACCCAGTACTTC.

With respect to this clone: Other nucleotide sequences from this sample produce the same CDR3. This chain joins TRBV7-2 and TRBJ2-7; D ambiguous. The CDR3 totals 11 residues. The germline gives CDR1 SGHTA, CDR2 FQGNSA. V shed 5 bases and J shed 4 bases, with 6 bases lying between them. The CDR3 spells CASSPSYEQYF. The CDR3 bases are TGTGCCAGCAGCCCCAGTTACGAGCAGTACTTC.

The rearrangement links TRBV23-1 to TRBJ2-2, with D perhaps matching TRBD2 (6 bases). TRBV23-1 is identified as an open reading frame with a role that is uncertain. The V and J ends lost 0 bases and 1 base respectively, with 9 bases between them. This CDR3 region has 16 residues. CDR3 sequence: CASSQSRGWNTGELFF. The CDR3 DNA reads as TGCGCCAGCAGTCAATCACGGGGGTGGAACACCGGGGAGCTGTTTTTT.

As to this clone: Other nucleotide sequences from this sample produce the same CDR3. This sequence joins TRBV10-2 and TRBJ2-7; 8 bases are shared with TRBD2. Germline values: CDR1 WSHSY, CDR2 SAAADI. V was clipped by 3 bases and J by 8 bases; unmatched bases: 12. This CDR3 has 15 amino acids. Here the CDR3 reads CASSEREGRLLQQYF. CDR3 bases: TGCGCCAGCAGTGAACGGGAGGGCCGTCTCCTCCAGCAGTACTTC.

The CDR3 nucleotides are TGCAGTGTCCCCTATGGTTATGGCTACACCTTC. This gives the protein CSVPYGYGYTF. The chain links TRBV20-1 to TRBJ1-2; D remains unclear. V was pared by 7 bases and J by 5 bases, with 11 bases between. The CDR3 length is 11 residues. Germline-derived CDR1 and CDR2 are DFQATT and SNEGSKA (reference sequence).

The chain is built from TRBV7-2 and TRBJ1-1; D not resolved. The CDR3 is made up of 13 amino acids. Trimming removed 3 bases at V and 3 bases at J, with 8 bases between. CDR1 and CDR2 from the germline V gene are SGHTA and FQGNSA. CDR3 protein: CASSFTVDTEAFF. The CDR3 DNA reads TGTGCCAGCAGCTTCACAGTCGACACTGAAGCTTTCTTT.

The chain recombines TRBV27 with TRBJ2-7; D possibly corresponds to TRBD1 (6 bases). Trimming cost V 4 bases and J 3 bases, with 16 bases left between them. Germline V gene sequence: CDR1 MNHEY, CDR2 SMNVEV (reference sequence). The CDR3 is 15 residues long. The CDR3 coding sequence is TGTGCCAGCAGTTCCCCCGGGACAAGTGTCTACGAGCAGTACTTC. It is translated as CASSSPGTSVYEQYF.

The chain is built from TRBV5-1 and TRBJ1-2; 10 bases match TRBD1. CDR1 is SGHRS and CDR2 is YFSETQ in the germline V gene. The CDR3 loop spans 15 amino acids. Losses at the gene ends were 5 bases for V and 3 bases for J; bases not matched to a gene: 7. The CDR3 spells CASSRDRGLHYGYTF. CDR3 nucleotide sequence: TGCGCCAGCAGTAGAGACAGGGGGCTTCACTATGGCTACACCTTC.

This chain joins TRBV27 and TRBJ1-2; TRBD1 aligns across 8 bases. CDR3 length: 16 amino acids. The trim removed 6 bases at V and 0 bases at J, leaving 9 bases unmatched. Germline CDR1 and CDR2: MNHEY and SMNVEV (reference sequence). The DNA of the CDR3 is TGTGCCAGCAGCCTCAGGGGGCCAATTTCTAACTATGGCTACACCTTC. Amino acids: CASSLRGPISNYGYTF.

In the case of this clone: This specimen includes other DNA sequences encoding the same CDR3. The chain links TRBV28 to TRBJ1-2; TRBD1 might be the D (6 bases). Germline values: CDR1 MDHEN, CDR2 SYDVKM. The CDR3 is made up of 12 amino acids. Trimming took 6 bases from V and 4 from J, leaving 9 bases between them. In DNA form, the CDR3 reads TGTGCCAGCAGCCTACAGGGCTATGGCTACACCTTC. Residues: CASSLQGYGYTF.

The chain carries TRBV5-1 and TRBJ2-2; D is unclear. The CDR3 totals 19 residues. Trimming removed 4 bases at V and 0 bases at J, with 22 bases between. Germline CDR1 reads SGHRS; CDR2 reads YFSETQ. The CDR3 bases are TGCGCCAGCAGCCGAAAGATGAACCCAGTGTCGACGAACACCGGGGAGCTGTTTTTT. Its translation: CASSRKMNPVSTNTGELFF.

The gene calls are TRBV10-3 and TRBJ2-1, with D possibly being TRBD2 (7 bases). The germline V and J ends were trimmed by 10 bases and 5 bases, with 21 bases remaining between them. The germline V gene encodes CDR1 ENHRY and CDR2 SYGVKD. CDR3 length equals 15 residues. CDR3: CATSGVGGSNNEQFF. CDR3 coding DNA: TGTGCCACCTCAGGGGTCGGCGGGAGTAACAATGAGCAGTTCTTC.

The rearrangement joins TRBV7-3 to TRBJ2-7; 7 bases map to TRBD1. Per germline, CDR1 SGHTA and CDR2 FQGTGA. This CDR3 contains 13 residues. V lost 5 bases to trimming and J lost 4 bases; unmatched junction nucleotides: 5. Written as DNA, the CDR3 is TGTGCCAGCAGCCCCGGGACAGAATACGAGCAGTACTTC. This sequence encodes CASSPGTEYEQYF.

The gene calls are TRBV7-8 and TRBJ2-3, with TRBD2 matching 10 bases. The CDR3 is 20 residues long. CDR1 is SGHVS, CDR2 FQNEAQ, per germline. V was clipped by 5 bases and J by 5 bases; unmatched bases: 22. The CDR3 bases are TGTGCCAGCAGCCTACCGATTACTAGCGGGGAAACACTGGGGATAGATACGCAGTATTTT. Translation gives CASSLPITSGETLGIDTQYF.